This T cell receptor (beta chain) was documented in a study of cytomegalovirus exposure and HLA in healthy donors (dated by TCRdb to 2016 to 2017). Looking at the study overall: According to an earlier analysis of a few hundred of the donors, about 190 million T cells yielded roughly 110 million unique TCR beta sequences and around 280 Gb of sequence data. Among about 390 genotyped donors of the cohort, an average of approximately 250,000 unique TCR beta nucleotide sequences were sequenced per donor, about a sixth of them non-productive. A later genetic analysis took genome-wide SNP genotypes for about 65% of the 666 donors and used that subset as a discovery cohort. Both class I and class II loci were covered by HLA typing, at four-digit resolution. Because of strong linkage in the cohort, 5 or 6 DR-DQ haplotypes were treated as single units for association and clustering. A separate validation cohort of roughly 130 different subjects was used in addition to the approximately 670-subject first cohort. To predict cytomegalovirus infection status, the study brought together high-throughput TCR immunosequencing, statistical association of individual TCRs with disease status, and machine learning. In an earlier analysis of roughly 540 of the donors, high-throughput TCR beta sequencing was used to judge whether each TCR beta V gene segment behaved as functional or pseudogenic. A later analysis re-examined previously published TCR beta repertoires from roughly 720 donors and added high-resolution HLA genotyping to investigate patterns of TCR occurrence. An early release covering 550 to 650 HLA-typed donors comprised about 290 gigabases of sequencing data and around 80 million unique TCR sequences. All discovery cohort repertoires had been generated using a single sequencing platform. Of the roughly 400 genotyped donors, less than 90% were placed in the genetic ancestry cluster associated with self-reported Caucasian donors. In the later analysis, no new phenotypic data were used to find candidate immune exposures; instead, reliance was placed on TCR beta sequences and their occurrence across donors. Donor age, sex, ethnicity and CMV serostatus were compiled together with the repertoire data. Typing coverage varied by locus: roughly 629-640 donors for A, B, C, DRB1 and DQB1; roughly 520 for DQA1; around 610 for DPA1; under 490 for DPB1. The study was designed to test whether signatures of past pathogen exposure could be identified by cataloging public T cell receptors. The T cell repertoires of some 700 subjects were profiled by immunosequencing and related to cytomegalovirus serostatus. The full study reports these points: In a later analysis, several top co-occurrence clusters were reported to appear linked to parvovirus B19, influenza, CMV and Epstein-Barr virus. V-gene and J-gene trimming of TCR beta chains was associated with a missense DCLRE1C variant in a later genetic analysis, and the association was replicated in an independent cohort. While some public TCRs were present in many individuals, most TCR sequences turned up only very rarely across donors. According to a later analysis, most CMV-associated TCR beta chains appeared to be HLA-restricted, and the HLA associations seemed to be driven largely by CMV exposure. In a later analysis, the rate of TCR association differed among HLA loci, with DRB1 alleles having the most associated TCRs and HLA-C alleles having the fewest. Roughly uniform sequencing depth across donors was assumed in presence/absence analyses, although this assumption may not hold. This cohort had only TCR beta chains sequenced, and the lack of alpha or paired-chain data limited which features could be detected. Compared with the roughly 670-donor mean, donors in an Asian-associated ancestry cluster had fewer N-insertions in productive TCRs, according to a later genetic analysis. In an earlier analysis of roughly 500 of the donors, most TCR beta V segments appeared in productive rearrangements about 90% or about 30% of the time, broadly matching IMGT annotations. The authors suggested that the approach could potentially be generalized to other disease states and immunological phenotypes. The sequencing pipeline was judged likely to have produced a cluster of highly shared sequence variants as a technical artifact. In a later analysis, 16,951 TCR beta sequences were associated with specific HLA alleles at a false discovery rate of 0.05. In vitro tests confirmed that a few of the cytomegalovirus-associated TCR beta chains recognize cytomegalovirus antigens. Correlated functional status among segregating V segments might reflect linkage disequilibrium, but an unknown experimental factor could not be ruled out. Because HLA typing was unavailable for some donors at each locus, only the typed subset was used in association tests. Because counts were too low, more than 15 rarely observed V segments, including chromosome 9 orphons, were left out of the earlier analysis of approximately 500 of the donors. Because the 87-base-pair reads could not distinguish some IMGT-functional V segments, including TRBV6-2 and TRBV6-3, those segments were excluded. The only immune exposure information available for the cohort was CMV serostatus. The classifier was reported to diagnose cytomegalovirus status with high specificity and sensitivity in both the original cohort and the validation cohort. In a later analysis, HLA-associated TCR beta chains showed more clonal expansion and lower generation probabilities than non-associated chains that were equally common. A further reported finding was that TCR beta sequences accurately predicted the HLA-A and HLA-B alleles for most subjects in the first cohort. When HLA alleles, especially DR and DQ, strongly co-occurred, attributing TCR associations to individual alleles was difficult. In the study, 164 TCR beta chains were listed as associated with cytomegalovirus.

The sample holds a few counts of this clone. It lacks a known antigen. The input lacks base qualities; no much larger clone sits a single base away. The cohort was made up of approximately 670 healthy bone marrow donors. All cohort members were sampled while nominally healthy, although unrecorded immune exposures were likely present. The donor tested CMV seropositive, placing the donor among the roughly 300 seropositive members of the cohort. Each donor provided a peripheral blood sample, and peripheral blood mononuclear cells were used for TCR beta sequencing. The Qiagen DNeasy Blood Extraction Kit was used to extract genomic DNA from the blood cell samples. The library was generated by the immunoSEQ multiplex PCR assay. A mixture of 60 forward primers for TCR Vbeta segments and 13 reverse primers for TCR Jbeta segments was used in the multiplex PCR. The CDR3 region of rearranged TCR beta genes was amplified from genomic DNA by a multiplex PCR assay. The amplified TCR beta libraries were sequenced on the Illumina HiSeq System as 87-base-pair reads. In the authors' own workflow: In a later analysis, tens of millions of unique TCR beta chains were counted across the roughly 610 repertoires, and roughly 10 million of these chains were shared by at least two donors. To remove PCR and sequencing errors, raw reads were error-corrected and collapsed into unique sequences using a nearest-neighbor algorithm that merged closely related sequences. V, D and J gene segments were assigned by aligning CDR3 sequences to IMGT reference sequences. Each retained sequence needed at least a six-nucleotide match to both a V gene segment and a J gene segment. Rearrangements were classified as productive when the CDR3 lacked stop codons and remained in frame with V and J, and all other rearrangements were classified as non-productive. CDR3 was defined by IMGT convention, running from the second conserved V-encoded cysteine to the conserved J-encoded phenylalanine. The earlier analysis of approximately 590 of the donors excluded any sequence lacking an unambiguous match to a single V gene segment. An earlier analysis of a few hundred of the donors called V segments functional above 56.7% productive rearrangements and segregating when the between-donor standard deviation exceeded 5%. To diagnose cytomegalovirus status from the catalog of TCR beta chain sequences, a statistical classification framework was built. In a later analysis, V and J genes were assigned by comparing TCR nucleotide sequences against IMGT/GENE-DB human TR gene sequences. A later analysis assigned CDR3 sequences and most-parsimonious VDJ recombination scenarios with the TCRdist pipeline. In a later analysis, each TCR beta chain was defined by its CDR3 amino acid sequence together with its V-gene family, and reads lacking a unique V-gene family were excluded. In a later analysis, nearly 600 highly shared, low-generation-probability nucleotide sequences were removed to address suspected cross-contamination and a sequencing artifact. A later analysis calculated a clonal expansion index for each public chain from normalized within-repertoire ranks of inferred template counts. A later analysis computed generation probabilities with a VDJ recombination model fitted to out-of-frame rearrangements, and checked the results against IGoR. In a later analysis, hypergeometric tests were used to score TCR-TCR, TCR-HLA and TCR-CMV co-occurrence, with a repertoire-size bias correction applied to TCR pairs. False discovery rates were estimated in a later analysis by permuting HLA or CMV assignments 20 times. A later analysis grouped co-occurring TCRs with DBSCAN, adding TCRdist sequence similarity when clustering within HLA-allele-positive subsets. Co-occurrence clustering excluded repertoires with fewer than 30,000 or more than 120,000 public chains, plus five with anomalous nucleotide sharing. TCRdb obtained this table from immuneACCESS and retained in-frame rearrangements with V and J assigned. These tables miss some clones; where compared with another copy, unresolved V genes account for less than half of the shortfall, and the remainder is unexplained. Clonal size and the V and J genes are those of that table, whereas D and trimming came from the DNA. This sample holds some 80,000 clones; 78% were observed only once. The top ten hold less than 6.5% of the sample.

Trimming removed 3 bases from V and 5 bases from J; the gene matches leave 6 bases unexplained. The CDR3 starts with the cysteine, ends with the phenylalanine, and has 14 residues. This entry keeps only the CDR3 DNA: 42 bases, framed from base 1. CDR1 and CDR2 are drawn from the germline V gene: SGHRS, YFSETQ. This sequence originates from a young man in good health and CMV-seropositive. The V and J genes are TRBV5-1 and TRBJ2-5; 8 central bases correspond to TRBD1. Material for sequencing was PBMCs. The CDR3: CASSSGGGQETQYF. The nucleotide sequence is given as TGCGCCAGCAGCTCAGGGGGCGGGCAGGAGACCCAGTACTTC.